These 24 T cell receptor beta chains came from one sample sequenced in a study of early T cells in non-severe SARS-CoV-2 infection. TCRdb reanalysed the 5' RACE reads using MiXCR and keeps one entry per CDR3 protein. The sample records 100,000 to 130,000 distinct CDR3 sequences, roughly an eighth being singletons. Sequencing was performed on whole blood. The source of these receptors is an adult who was a healthcare worker with PCR-confirmed SARS-CoV-2 infection or an uninfected control (not recorded which).

CDR3 bases: TGCGCCAGCAGCCGGGACAGCGCTTCCTACGAGCAGTACTTC. Protein product: CASSRDSASYEQYF. The chain links TRBV5-1 to TRBJ2-7; TRBD1 agrees at 7 bases. The germline V gene encodes CDR1 SGHRS and CDR2 YFSETQ. Germline trimming cut 4 bases from V and 1 base from J; bases unmatched to any gene: 5. The CDR3 length is 14 residues.

The chain is built from TRBV14 and TRBJ1-2, with D possibly TRBD1 on 5 matching bases. In germline, CDR1 is SGHDN, CDR2 FVKESK. Deletions cut 0 bases from V and 6 bases from J, with 11 bases between. This CDR3 is 14 amino acids long. The CDR3 spells CASSQETAPDGYTF. CDR3 DNA sequence: TGTGCCAGCAGCCAAGAGACAGCCCCAGATGGCTACACCTTC.

This clonotype was observed at least ten times. V and J are TRBV27 and TRBJ1-1, with 7 bases that match TRBD1. V lost 1 base to trimming and J lost 5 bases; unmatched junction nucleotides: 13. This CDR3 has 17 amino acids. CDR1 MNHEY and CDR2 SMNVEV come from the germline V gene (reference sequence). In DNA, the CDR3 is TGTGCCAGCAGTTTATTTTGGCGGGAGGGGGCAGGTACTGAAGCTTTCTTT. This encodes CASSLFWREGAGTEAFF.

In this sample, this clonotype turned up a few times. V is TRBV3-1 and J is TRBJ2-2; 11 bases agree with TRBD1. The CDR3 is 17 amino acids. CDR1 is LGHDT and CDR2 is YNNKEL in the germline V gene (reference sequence). With V trimmed by 2 bases and J by 1 base, 3 bases remained unmatched. The CDR3 region has the DNA TGTGCCAGCAGCCAATCGGGACAGGGGGTGAACACCGGGGAGCTGTTTTTT. It is translated as CASSQSGQGVNTGELFF.

For this clonotype: The CDR3 end shows no conserved phenylalanine or tryptophan, and so a read error is likely. The gene calls are TRBV6-1 and TRBJ2-3, with TRBD2 identical over 10 bases. In germline, CDR1 is MNHNS, CDR2 SASEGT. CDR3 length: 15 residues. Trimming cost V 3 bases and J 6 bases; bases outside gene matches: 6. The CDR3 nucleotides are TGTGCCAGCAGTGAGCCGGGACTAGCGACCGATACGCAGTATCTT. Translation: CASSEPGLATDTQYL.

The rearrangement joins TRBV7-9 to TRBJ1-3; 8 bases are shared with TRBD1. The germline gives CDR1 SEHNR, CDR2 FQNEAQ (reference sequence). The ends lost 5 bases at V and 0 bases at J; junction bases unmatched: 6. CDR3 length: 16 residues. CDR3 sequence reads: CASSPRDRISGNTIYF. The CDR3 coding sequence is TGTGCCAGCAGCCCGCGGGACAGGATCTCTGGAAACACCATATATTTT.

This clonotype was seen a few times. The V gene is TRBV7-8, the J gene TRBJ2-5, with a weak D call TRBD1 (5 bases). This CDR3 is built from 17 residues. Looked up from germline, CDR1 is SGHVS and CDR2 is FQNEAQ. V lost 5 bases to trimming and J lost 3 bases, with 22 bases between them. Written as DNA, the CDR3 is TGTGCCAGCAGCGTGCCTGGGGCAGGGTTGGTCGAAGAGACCCAGTACTTC. Translating it yields CASSVPGAGLVEETQYF.

This clonotype was seen many times. Its ends do not fully match the called genes, so a read error is possible. V usage is TRBV6-5 and J usage is TRBJ1-5, with 9 bases fitting TRBD1. Germline V gene sequence: CDR1 MNHEY, CDR2 SVGAGI. This CDR3 region has 15 residues. In nucleotides, the CDR3 is TGTGCCAGCAGCCCCGGGACAGGGAAGTTTCAGGCCCAGCATTTT. It specifies CASSPGTGKFQAQHF.

Only a few counts were recorded for this clonotype. The chain links TRBV12-3 or TRBV12-4 to TRBJ2-2, with 8 bases matching TRBD1. V lost 9 bases to trimming and J lost 1 base; unmatched junction nucleotides: 4. This CDR3 has 14 amino acids. The CDR3 bases are TGTGCCAGTAAAGACAGGGGGAACACCGGGGAGCTGTTTTTT. It specifies CASKDRGNTGELFF.

This clonotype was picked up many times. The rearrangement joins TRBV20-1 to TRBJ2-1; 7 bases match TRBD2. V gave up 4 bases and J gave up 4 bases; unmatched junction bases: 7. The CDR3 extends over 14 amino acids. The V gene's germline CDR1 is DFQATT and CDR2 SNEGSKA (reference sequence). CDR3 in amino acids: CSAISGRGYNEQFF. CDR3 coding DNA: TGCAGTGCTATTAGCGGGCGAGGATACAATGAGCAGTTCTTC.

The J gene is TRBJ1-6, the V gene TRBV12-3 or TRBV12-4; D remains unclear. The CDR3 spans 14 residues. The V gene lost 5 bases and the J gene lost 4 bases, with 9 bases spanning the gap. This CDR3 reads CASSLGGYNSPLHF. The CDR3 coding sequence is TGTGCCAGCAGTCTAGGCGGATATAATTCACCCCTCCACTTT.

This clonotype was found many times. V usage is TRBV12-3 or TRBV12-4 and J usage is TRBJ1-2, with TRBD1 identical over 8 bases. This CDR3 comprises 15 residues. V lost 5 bases to trimming and J lost 8 bases; unmatched junction nucleotides: 13. The CDR3 DNA sequence: TGTGCCAGCAGTGAAGCAGGGGGCCGTGCTATGGGCTACACCTTC. It translates to CASSEAGGRAMGYTF.

As to this clonotype: One junction end disagrees with the germline gene, perhaps due to a read error. V and J are TRBV18 and TRBJ2-5; the match to TRBD1 covers 8 bases. Germline-derived CDR1 and CDR2 are KGHSH and LQKENI. The CDR3 is made up of 15 amino acids. For the CDR3, the DNA is TGTACCAGCTCCTTGAGGACAGGGAAGGAAGAGACCCAGTACTTC. Residues: CTSSLRTGKEETQYF. The whole variable domain, remainder taken from reference TRBV18 and TRBJ2-5, is NAGVMQNPRHLVRRRGQEARLRCSPMKGHSHVYWYRQLPEEGLKFMVYLQKENIIDESGMPKERFSAEFPKEGPSILRIQQVVRGDSAAYFCTSSLRTGKEETQYFGPGTRLLVL.

This clonotype was detected ten times or more. The chain uses TRBV19 and TRBJ1-2; D uncertain. V was pared by 4 bases and J by 2 bases, with 8 bases between. Germline CDR1 LNHDA, CDR2 SQIVND (reference sequence). This CDR3 spans 13 amino acids. The CDR3 here is CASSSPGNYGYTF. CDR3 in DNA: TGTGCCAGTAGTAGTCCGGGGAACTATGGCTACACCTTC. Variable domain in full (rest from reference TRBV19 and TRBJ1-2): DGGITQSPKYLFRKEGQNVTLSCEQNLNHDAMYWYRQDPGQGLRLIYYSQIVNDFQKGDIAEGYSVSREKKESFPLTVTSAQKNPTAFYLCASSSPGNYGYTFGSGTRLTVV.

This clonotype was seen ten or more times. This chain uses TRBV28 with TRBJ1-1; 8 bases are shared with TRBD1. This CDR3 has 13 amino acids. Germline V gene data show CDR1 as MDHEN and CDR2 as SYDVKM. With V trimmed by 1 base and J by 6 bases, 1 base remained unmatched. The CDR3 sequence: CASSLSGGAEAFF. CDR3 bases: TGTGCCAGCAGTTTATCAGGGGGCGCTGAAGCTTTCTTT. Filled out from reference TRBV28 and TRBJ1-1, the complete variable domain reads DVKVTQSSRYLVKRTGEKVFLECVQDMDHENMFWYRQDPGLGLRLIYFSYDVKMKEKGDIPEGYSVSREKKERFSLILESASTNQTSMYLCASSLSGGAEAFFGQGTRLTVV.

This chain connects TRBV7-3 to TRBJ2-1; 13 nucleotides align to TRBD2. J was trimmed by 7 bases and V by 4 bases; bases with no gene match: 4. The CDR3 extends over 15 amino acids. The germline V gene encodes CDR1 SGHTA and CDR2 FQGTGA. CDR3 protein: CASSSGLAGWNEQFF. The CDR3 coding sequence is TGTGCCAGCAGCTCGGGACTAGCGGGATGGAATGAGCAGTTCTTC.

The rearrangement joins TRBV7-8 to TRBJ1-5, with TRBD1 identical over 9 bases. The V segment lost 5 bases and the J segment 6 bases; nucleotides outside the gene matches: 5. The germline V gene encodes CDR1 SGHVS and CDR2 FQNEAQ. The CDR3 length is 14 residues. CDR3 in amino acids: CASSRTGGFQPQHF. In nucleotides, the CDR3 is TGTGCCAGCAGCCGAACAGGGGGCTTTCAGCCCCAGCATTTT.

CDR3 in DNA: TGCAGTGCTAGAGATGGGACTATGGGGCCAAACTATGGCTACACCTTC. It is translated as CSARDGTMGPNYGYTF. This chain joins TRBV20-1 and TRBJ1-2; weak D call: TRBD1 (5 bases). V lost 0 bases and J lost 2, with 16 bases in between. This CDR3 has 16 residues. Per germline, CDR1 DFQATT and CDR2 SNEGSKA (reference sequence).

In its sample, this clonotype was seen a few times. The chain carries TRBV28 and TRBJ2-1; TRBD1 aligns across 7 bases. Trimming cost V 2 bases and J 4 bases; bases outside gene matches: 5. There are 15 residues in the CDR3. Germline CDR1 and CDR2: MDHEN and SYDVKM. Here the CDR3 DNA reads TGTGCCAGCAGTTTAGGCAGGGGGTTTTACAATGAGCAGTTCTTC. This gives the protein CASSLGRGFYNEQFF.

This clonotype came up many times. This rearrangement joins TRBV3-1 to TRBJ2-1; tentative D call: TRBD2 (5 bases). This CDR3 is built from 15 residues. Deletions cut 4 bases from V and 5 bases from J, with 15 bases between. The germline gives CDR1 LGHDT, CDR2 YNNKEL (reference sequence). In nucleotides, the CDR3 is TGTGCCAGCAGCCGACTAATCGGAGGCGACAATGAGCAGTTCTTC. This gives the protein CASSRLIGGDNEQFF.

This chain joins TRBV7-9 and TRBJ1-2; weak D call: TRBD1 (5 bases). Germline V gene sequence: CDR1 SEHNR, CDR2 FQNEAQ (reference sequence). V lost 9 bases, J lost 8 bases, and 19 bases lay in between. The CDR3 contains 13 residues. Written as DNA, the CDR3 is TGTGCCAGTACCCCGTTCCCAGGGAAGGGCTACACCTTC. It encodes CASTPFPGKGYTF.

This clonotype was seen more than once but under ten times. The J gene is TRBJ1-1, the V gene TRBV27, with TRBD1 identical over 7 bases. The CDR3 is 14 residues long. Germline V CDR1 and CDR2: MNHEY, SMNVEV (reference sequence). V shed 5 bases, J shed 4 bases, and the junction held 7 bases outside the gene matches. DNA of the CDR3: TGTGCCAGCAGTAGAGGGGGCCAGGGCACTGAAGCTTTCTTT. As protein: CASSRGGQGTEAFF.

This clonotype was seen ten or more times. The V and J genes are TRBV6-5 and TRBJ1-6, with no clear D. CDR3 length: 13 amino acids. CDR1 is MNHEY and CDR2 is SVGAGI in the germline V gene. Trimming cost V 8 bases and J 6 bases, with 11 bases left between them. CDR3 sequence: CASQVSPNSPLHF. CDR3 bases: TGTGCCAGCCAAGTGTCCCCTAATTCACCCCTCCACTTT.

The table lists this clonotype with many counts. V is TRBV7-9 and J is TRBJ1-3; D not resolved. The germline gives CDR1 SEHNR, CDR2 FQNEAQ (reference sequence). V gave up 5 bases and J gave up 0 bases, with 5 bases separating them. CDR3 length: 13 residues. The CDR3 nucleotides read TGTGCCAGCAGCGTGAGCTCTGGAAACACCATATATTTT. It is translated as CASSVSSGNTIYF.